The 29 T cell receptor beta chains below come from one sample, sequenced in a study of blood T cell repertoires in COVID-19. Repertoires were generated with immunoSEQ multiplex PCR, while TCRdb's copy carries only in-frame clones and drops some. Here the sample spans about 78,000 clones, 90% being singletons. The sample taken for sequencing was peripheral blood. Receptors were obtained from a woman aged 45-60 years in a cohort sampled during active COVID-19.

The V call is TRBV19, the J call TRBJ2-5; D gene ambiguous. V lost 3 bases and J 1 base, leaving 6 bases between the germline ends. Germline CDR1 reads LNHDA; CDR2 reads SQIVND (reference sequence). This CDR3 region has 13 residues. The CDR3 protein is CASSMAVQETQYF. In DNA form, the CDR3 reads TGTGCCAGTAGTATGGCGGTCCAAGAGACCCAGTACTTC.

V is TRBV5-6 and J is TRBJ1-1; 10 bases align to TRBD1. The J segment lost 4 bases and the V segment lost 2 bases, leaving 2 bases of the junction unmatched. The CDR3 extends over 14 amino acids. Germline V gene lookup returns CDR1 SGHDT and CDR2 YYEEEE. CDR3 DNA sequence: TGTGCCAGCAGCTTCCGGACAGGGGGCACTGAAGCTTTCTTT. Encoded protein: CASSFRTGGTEAFF.

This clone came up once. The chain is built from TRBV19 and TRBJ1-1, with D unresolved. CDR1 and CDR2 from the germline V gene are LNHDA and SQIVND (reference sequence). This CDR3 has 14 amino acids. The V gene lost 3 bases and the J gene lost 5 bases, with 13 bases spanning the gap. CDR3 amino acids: CASSISPPGTEAFF. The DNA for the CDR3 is TGTGCCAGTAGTATCTCGCCTCCGGGGACTGAAGCTTTCTTT.

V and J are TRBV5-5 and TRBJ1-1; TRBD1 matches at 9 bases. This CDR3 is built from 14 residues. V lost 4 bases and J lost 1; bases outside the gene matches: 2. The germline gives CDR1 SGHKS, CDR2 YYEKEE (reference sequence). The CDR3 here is CASSRTGENTEAFF. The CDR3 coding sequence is TGTGCCAGCAGCCGGACAGGGGAGAACACTGAAGCTTTCTTT.

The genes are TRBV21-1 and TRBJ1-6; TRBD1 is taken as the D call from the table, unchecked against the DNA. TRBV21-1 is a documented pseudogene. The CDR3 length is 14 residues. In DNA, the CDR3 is TGTGCCAGCGGACAGAGGTGGAGAGATTCACCCCTCCACTTT. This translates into CASGQRWRDSPLHF.

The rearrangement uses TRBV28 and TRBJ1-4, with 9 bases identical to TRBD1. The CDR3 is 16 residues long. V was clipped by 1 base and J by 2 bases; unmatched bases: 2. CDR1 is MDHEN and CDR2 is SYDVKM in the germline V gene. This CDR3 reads CASSLLGTGTNEKLFF. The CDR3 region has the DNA TGTGCCAGCAGTTTATTAGGGACAGGGACTAATGAAAAACTGTTTTTT.

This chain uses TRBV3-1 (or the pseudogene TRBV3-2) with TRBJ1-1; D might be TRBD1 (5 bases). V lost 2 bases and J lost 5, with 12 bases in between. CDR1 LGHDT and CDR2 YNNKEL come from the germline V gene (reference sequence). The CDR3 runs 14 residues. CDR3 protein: CASSQSGKRTEAFF. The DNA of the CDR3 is TGTGCCAGCAGCCAATCAGGGAAGAGAACTGAAGCTTTCTTT.

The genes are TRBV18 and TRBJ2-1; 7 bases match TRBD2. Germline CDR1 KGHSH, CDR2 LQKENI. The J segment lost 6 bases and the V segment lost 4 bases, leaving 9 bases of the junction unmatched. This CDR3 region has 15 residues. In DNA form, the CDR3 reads TGTGCCAGCTCACTAAGCGGGGATAGAATCAATGAGCAGTTCTTC. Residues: CASSLSGDRINEQFF.

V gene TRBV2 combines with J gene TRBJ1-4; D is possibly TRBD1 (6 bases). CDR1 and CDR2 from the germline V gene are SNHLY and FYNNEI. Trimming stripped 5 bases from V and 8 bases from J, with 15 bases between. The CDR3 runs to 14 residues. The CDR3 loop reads CASSPGQSHEKLFF. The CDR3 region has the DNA TGTGCCAGCAGTCCGGGACAATCTCACGAAAAACTGTTTTTT.

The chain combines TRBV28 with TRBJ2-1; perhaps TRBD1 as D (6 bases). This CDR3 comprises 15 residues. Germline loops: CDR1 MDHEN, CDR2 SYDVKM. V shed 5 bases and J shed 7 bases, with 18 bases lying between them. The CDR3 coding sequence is TGTGCCAGCAGTCCCACAGGGAAAGGAGTTAATGAGCAGTTCTTC. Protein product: CASSPTGKGVNEQFF.

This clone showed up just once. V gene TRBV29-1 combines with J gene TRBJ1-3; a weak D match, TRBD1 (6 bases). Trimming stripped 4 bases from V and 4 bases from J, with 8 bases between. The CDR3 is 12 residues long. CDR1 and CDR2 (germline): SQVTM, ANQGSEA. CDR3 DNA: TGCAGCGTTGGTGGGGGCGGAAACACCATATATTTT. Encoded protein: CSVGGGGNTIYF.

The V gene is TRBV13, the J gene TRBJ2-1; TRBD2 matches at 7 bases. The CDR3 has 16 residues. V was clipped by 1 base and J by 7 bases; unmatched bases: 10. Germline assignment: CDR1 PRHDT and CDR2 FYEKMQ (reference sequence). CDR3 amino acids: CASSLDLASGGNEQFF. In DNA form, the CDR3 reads TGTGCCAGCAGCTTAGATCTAGCTAGCGGAGGGAATGAGCAGTTCTTC.

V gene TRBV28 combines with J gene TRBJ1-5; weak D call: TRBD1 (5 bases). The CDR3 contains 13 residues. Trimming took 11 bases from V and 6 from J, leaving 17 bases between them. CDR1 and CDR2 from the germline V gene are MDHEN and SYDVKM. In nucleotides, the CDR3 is TGTGCCCACTCCTGGGGGGGAGGTCAGCCCCAGCATTTT. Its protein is CAHSWGGGQPQHF.

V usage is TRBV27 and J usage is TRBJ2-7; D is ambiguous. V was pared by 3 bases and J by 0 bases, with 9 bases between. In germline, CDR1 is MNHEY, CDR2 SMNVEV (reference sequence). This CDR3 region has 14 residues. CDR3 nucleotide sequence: TGTGCCAGCAGTTTCACGGAGTCCTCCTACGAGCAGTACTTC. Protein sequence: CASSFTESSYEQYF.

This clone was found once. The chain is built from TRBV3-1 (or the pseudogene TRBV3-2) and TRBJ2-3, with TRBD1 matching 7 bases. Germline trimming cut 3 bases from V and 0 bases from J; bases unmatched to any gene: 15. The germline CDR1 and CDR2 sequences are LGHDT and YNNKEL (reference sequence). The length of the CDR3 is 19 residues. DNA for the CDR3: TGTGCCAGCAGCCACCCCACCGGGACAGACTCCTCTAGCACAGATACGCAGTATTTT. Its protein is CASSHPTGTDSSSTDTQYF.

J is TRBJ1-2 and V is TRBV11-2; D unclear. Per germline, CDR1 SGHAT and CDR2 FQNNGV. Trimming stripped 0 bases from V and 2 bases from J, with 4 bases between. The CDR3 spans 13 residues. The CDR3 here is CASSLEANYGYTF. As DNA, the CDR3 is TGTGCCAGCAGCTTAGAGGCCAACTATGGCTACACCTTC.

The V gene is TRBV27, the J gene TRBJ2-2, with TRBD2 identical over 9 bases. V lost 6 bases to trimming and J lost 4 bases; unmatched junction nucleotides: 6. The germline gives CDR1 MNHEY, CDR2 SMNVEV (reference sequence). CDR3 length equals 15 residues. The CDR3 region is CASRISGSPTGELFF. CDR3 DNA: TGTGCCAGCAGGATTAGCGGGAGCCCCACCGGGGAGCTGTTTTTT.

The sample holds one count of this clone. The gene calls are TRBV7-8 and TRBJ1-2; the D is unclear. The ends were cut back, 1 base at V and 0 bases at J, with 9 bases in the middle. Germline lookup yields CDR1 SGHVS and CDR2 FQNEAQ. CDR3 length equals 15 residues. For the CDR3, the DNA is TGTGCCAGCAGCTTAGGGGTAGCAACTAACTATGGCTACACCTTC. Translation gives CASSLGVATNYGYTF.

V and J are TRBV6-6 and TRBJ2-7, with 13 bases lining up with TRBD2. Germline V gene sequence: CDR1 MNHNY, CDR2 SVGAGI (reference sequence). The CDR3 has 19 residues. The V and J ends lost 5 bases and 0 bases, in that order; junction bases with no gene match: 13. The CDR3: CASSPRPPTSGRTSYEQYF. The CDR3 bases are TGTGCCAGCAGTCCCCGACCCCCGACTAGCGGGAGGACCTCCTACGAGCAGTACTTC.

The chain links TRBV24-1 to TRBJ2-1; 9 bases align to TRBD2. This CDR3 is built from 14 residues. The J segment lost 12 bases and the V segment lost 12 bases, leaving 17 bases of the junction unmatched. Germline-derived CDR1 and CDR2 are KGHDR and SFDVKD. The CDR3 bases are TGTGCCCCCTCAGAGGGTAAGGGAGCGGGAGGGCAGTTCTTC. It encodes CAPSEGKGAGGQFF.

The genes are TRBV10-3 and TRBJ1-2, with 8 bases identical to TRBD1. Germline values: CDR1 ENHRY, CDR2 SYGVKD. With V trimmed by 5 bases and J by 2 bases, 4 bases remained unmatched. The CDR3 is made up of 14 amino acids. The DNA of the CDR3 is TGTGCCATCAGTCAGGGACAGGAAAACTATGGCTACACCTTC. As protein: CAISQGQENYGYTF.

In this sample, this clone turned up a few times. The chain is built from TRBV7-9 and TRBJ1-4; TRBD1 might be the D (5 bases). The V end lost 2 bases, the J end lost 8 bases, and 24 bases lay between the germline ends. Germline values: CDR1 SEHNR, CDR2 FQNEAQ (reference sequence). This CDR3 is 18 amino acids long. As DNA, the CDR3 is TGTGCCAGCAGCTTAACCTGGTATATAGGGCCTTGGGGCGAAAAACTGTTTTTT. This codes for CASSLTWYIGPWGEKLFF.

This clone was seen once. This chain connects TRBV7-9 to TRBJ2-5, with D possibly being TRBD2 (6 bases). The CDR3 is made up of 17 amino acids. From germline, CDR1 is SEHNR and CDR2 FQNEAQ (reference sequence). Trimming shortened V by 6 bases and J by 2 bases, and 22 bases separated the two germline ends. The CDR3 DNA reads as TGTGCCAGCAGGGAGTCGCGGGGCACCCATTGGCAAGAGACCCAGTACTTC. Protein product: CASRESRGTHWQETQYF.

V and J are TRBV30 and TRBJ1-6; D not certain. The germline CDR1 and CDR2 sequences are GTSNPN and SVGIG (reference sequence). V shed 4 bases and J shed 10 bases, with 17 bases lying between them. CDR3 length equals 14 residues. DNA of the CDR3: TGTGCCTGGAAAGAGGGTCTGTGGAACTCACCCCTCCACTTT. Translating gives CAWKEGLWNSPLHF. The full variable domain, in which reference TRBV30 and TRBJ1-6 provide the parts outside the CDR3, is SQTIHQWPATLVQPVGSPLSLECTVEGTSNPNLYWYRQAAGRGLQLLFYSVGIGQISSEVPQNLSASRPQDRQFILSSKKLLLSDSGFYLCAWKEGLWNSPLHFGNGTRLTVT.

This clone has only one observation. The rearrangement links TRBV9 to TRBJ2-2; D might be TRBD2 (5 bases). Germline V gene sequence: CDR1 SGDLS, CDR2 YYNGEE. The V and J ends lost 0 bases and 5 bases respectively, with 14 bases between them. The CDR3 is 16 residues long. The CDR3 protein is CASSVAHGVPTGELFF. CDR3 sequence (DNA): TGTGCCAGCAGCGTAGCTCACGGGGTCCCAACCGGGGAGCTGTTTTTT.

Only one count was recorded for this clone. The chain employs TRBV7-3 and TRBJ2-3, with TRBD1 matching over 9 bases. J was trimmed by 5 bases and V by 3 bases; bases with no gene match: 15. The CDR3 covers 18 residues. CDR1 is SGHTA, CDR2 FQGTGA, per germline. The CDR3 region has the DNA TGTGCCAGCAGCTTCAAAACAACCGGGACAGGGCGTGGAGATACGCAGTATTTT. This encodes CASSFKTTGTGRGDTQYF.

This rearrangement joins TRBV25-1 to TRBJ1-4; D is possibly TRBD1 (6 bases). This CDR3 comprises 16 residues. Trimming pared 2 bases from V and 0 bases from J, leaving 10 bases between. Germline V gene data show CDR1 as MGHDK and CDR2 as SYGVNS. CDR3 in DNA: TGTGCCAGCAGTGAACCTGACAGGCCAACTAATGAAAAACTGTTTTTT. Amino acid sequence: CASSEPDRPTNEKLFF.

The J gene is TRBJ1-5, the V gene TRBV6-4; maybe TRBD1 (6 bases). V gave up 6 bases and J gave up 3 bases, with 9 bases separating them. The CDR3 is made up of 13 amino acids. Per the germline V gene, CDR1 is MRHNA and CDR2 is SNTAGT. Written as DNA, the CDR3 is TGTGCCAGCAGCCGGGACACCAATCAGCCCCAGCATTTT. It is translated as CASSRDTNQPQHF.

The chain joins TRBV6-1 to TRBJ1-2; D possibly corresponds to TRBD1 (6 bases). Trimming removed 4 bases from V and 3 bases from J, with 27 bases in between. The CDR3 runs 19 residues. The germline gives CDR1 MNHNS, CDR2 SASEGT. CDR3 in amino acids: CASSGTPFHHSGDHYGYTF. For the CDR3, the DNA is TGTGCCAGCAGTGGTACCCCGTTCCATCACTCAGGGGACCACTATGGCTACACCTTC.